Included here is one TCR beta chain sequence, with context. The antigen remains unidentified. This entry comes from a study of siplizumab effects on memory and regulatory T cells. Study results and caveats: Proliferating siplizumab-culture Tregs lacked confirmation of suppressive function. Alloreactive sequences whose origin lay in unstimulated CD4+ memory cells were significantly reduced by siplizumab. Memory cells seemed less diverse than naive T cells, which seemed major alloresponse contributors.

TCR templates numbering some 10^5 were assayed per sample. Assay: immunoSEQ multiplex PCR; the TCRdb copy retains only in-frame clones and omits some. This table holds 100,000 or so clones, 94% found once. The CDR3 consists of 13 residues. Per germline, CDR1 GTSNPN and CDR2 SVGIG (reference sequence). V shed 0 bases and J shed 5 bases, with 10 bases lying between them. V gene TRBV30 combines with J gene TRBJ1-2, with D perhaps TRBD1 (5 bases). This clonotype was obtained from a human donor in good health. Sequencing was performed on Tregs sorted from blood. In nucleotides, the CDR3 is TGTGCCTGGAGTGTACATGCAGGGTATGGCTACACCTTC. Its protein product is CAWSVHAGYGYTF.